The sequence of this TCR beta chain was determined in a study of T cells after yellow fever vaccination. V lost 9 bases and J lost 0, with 15 bases in between. This CDR3 has 14 residues. TCRdb re-called the 5' RACE reads with MiXCR, one entry per CDR3 protein. The sample lists about 350,000 distinct CDR3 sequences, over 3.5% occurring once. The rearrangement joins TRBV12-3 or TRBV12-4 to TRBJ2-7; perhaps D is TRBD1 or TRBD2 (5 bases each). The sequence was collected from a man younger than 30 who received the YFV17D yellow fever vaccine. The input for sequencing was PBMCs, taken 5 days after the yellow fever booster vaccination. In nucleotides, the CDR3 is TGTGCCAGTTCCCCGGGACGTATCTCCTACGAGCAGTACTTC. This gives the protein CASSPGRISYEQYF.